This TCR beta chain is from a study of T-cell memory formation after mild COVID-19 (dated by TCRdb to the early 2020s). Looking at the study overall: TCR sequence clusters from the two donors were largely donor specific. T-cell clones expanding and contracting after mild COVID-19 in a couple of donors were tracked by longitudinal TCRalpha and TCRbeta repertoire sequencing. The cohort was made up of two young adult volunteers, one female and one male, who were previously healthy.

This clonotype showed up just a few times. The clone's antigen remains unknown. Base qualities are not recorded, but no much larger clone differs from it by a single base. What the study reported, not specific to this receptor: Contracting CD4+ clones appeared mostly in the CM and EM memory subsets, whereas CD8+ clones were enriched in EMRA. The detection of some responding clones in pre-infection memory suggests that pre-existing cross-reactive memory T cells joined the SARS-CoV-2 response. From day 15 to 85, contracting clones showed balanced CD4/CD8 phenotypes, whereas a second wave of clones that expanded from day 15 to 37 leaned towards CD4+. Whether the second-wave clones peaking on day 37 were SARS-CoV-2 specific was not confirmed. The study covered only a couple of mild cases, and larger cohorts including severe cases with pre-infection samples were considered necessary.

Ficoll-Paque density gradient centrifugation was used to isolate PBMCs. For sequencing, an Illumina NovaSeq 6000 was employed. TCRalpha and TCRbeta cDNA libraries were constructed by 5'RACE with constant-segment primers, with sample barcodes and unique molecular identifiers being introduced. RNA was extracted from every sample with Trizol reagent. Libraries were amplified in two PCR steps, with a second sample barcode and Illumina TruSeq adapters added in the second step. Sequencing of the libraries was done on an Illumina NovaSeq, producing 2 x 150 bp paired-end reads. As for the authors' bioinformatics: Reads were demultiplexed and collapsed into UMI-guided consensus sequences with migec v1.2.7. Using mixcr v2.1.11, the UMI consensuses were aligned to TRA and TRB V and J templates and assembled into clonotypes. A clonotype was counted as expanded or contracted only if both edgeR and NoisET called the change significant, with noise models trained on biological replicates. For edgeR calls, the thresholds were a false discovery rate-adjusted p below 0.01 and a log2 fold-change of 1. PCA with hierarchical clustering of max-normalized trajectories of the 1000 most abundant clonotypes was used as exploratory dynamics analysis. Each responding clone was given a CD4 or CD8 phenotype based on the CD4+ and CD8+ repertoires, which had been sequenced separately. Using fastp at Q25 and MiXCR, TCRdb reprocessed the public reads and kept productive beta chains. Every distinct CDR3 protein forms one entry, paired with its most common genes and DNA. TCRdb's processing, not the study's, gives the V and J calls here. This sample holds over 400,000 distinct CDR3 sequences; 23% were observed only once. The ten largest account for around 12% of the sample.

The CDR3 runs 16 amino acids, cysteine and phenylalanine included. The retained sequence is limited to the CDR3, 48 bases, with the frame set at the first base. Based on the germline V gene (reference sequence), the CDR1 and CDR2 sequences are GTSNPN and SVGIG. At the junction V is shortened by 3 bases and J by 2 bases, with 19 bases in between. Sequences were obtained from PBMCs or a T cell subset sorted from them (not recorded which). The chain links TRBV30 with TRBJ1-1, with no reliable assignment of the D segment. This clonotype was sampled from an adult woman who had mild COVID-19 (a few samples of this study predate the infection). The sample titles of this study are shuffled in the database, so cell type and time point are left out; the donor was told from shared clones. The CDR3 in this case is CAWRNIDDPFNTEAFF. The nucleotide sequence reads TGTGCCTGGAGAAATATCGACGACCCGTTTAACACTGAAGCTTTCTTT.